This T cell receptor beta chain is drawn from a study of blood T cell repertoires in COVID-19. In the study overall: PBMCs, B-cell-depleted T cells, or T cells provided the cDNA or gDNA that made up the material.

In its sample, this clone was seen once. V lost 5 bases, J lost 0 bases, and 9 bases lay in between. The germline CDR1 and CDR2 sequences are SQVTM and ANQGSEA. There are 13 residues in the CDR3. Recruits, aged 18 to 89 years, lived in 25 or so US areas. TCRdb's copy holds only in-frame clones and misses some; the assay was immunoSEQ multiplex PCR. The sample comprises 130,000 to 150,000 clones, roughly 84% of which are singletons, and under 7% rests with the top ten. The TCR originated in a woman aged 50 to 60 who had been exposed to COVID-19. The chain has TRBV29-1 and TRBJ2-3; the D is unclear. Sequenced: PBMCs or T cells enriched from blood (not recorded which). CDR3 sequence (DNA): TGCAGCGTTCTCCTCTCTAGCACAGATACGCAGTATTTT. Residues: CSVLLSSTDTQYF.